This TCR beta chain appears in the sequencing data of a study of blood T cell repertoires in COVID-19. Sequenced by immunoSEQ multiplex PCR; TCRdb stores in-frame clones only, minus some. The data show 200,000 to 250,000 clones, just under 85% seen once. Trimming left V 6 bases short and J 1 base short, with 10 bases between. Germline V gene data show CDR1 as WSHSY and CDR2 as SAAADI. The CDR3 is 14 amino acids. This chain connects TRBV10-2 to TRBJ1-5; weak D call: TRBD1 (6 bases). The sequence derives from a man aged 50 to 59 with acute or convalescent COVID-19. Specimen: peripheral blood. The CDR3 sequence: CASSPTGSNQPQHF. As DNA, the CDR3 is TGCGCCAGCAGCCCGACAGGAAGCAATCAGCCCCAGCATTTT.